This is a list of T cell receptor beta chains from one sample in a study of blood T cell repertoires in COVID-19. Repertoires were generated with immunoSEQ multiplex PCR, while TCRdb's copy carries only in-frame clones and drops some. The data show approximately 360,000 clones, around 91% seen once. The specimen sequenced was peripheral blood. The receptors stem from a young man with active or convalescent COVID-19. The CDR3 runs from the conserved cysteine through the conserved F or W. D genes are given only for firm matches. The size entry is marked missing in some rows and otherwise reads once, few, many or a size class.

d_call	j_call	clone_size	v_call	cdr3_nt	cdr3_aa
.	TRBJ2-1	.	TRBV5-1	TGCGCCAGCAGCTTCAGAGAGGGGGATGAGCAGTTCTTC	CASSFREGDEQFF
.	TRBJ2-2	few	TRBV6-4	TGTGCCAGCAGTGACTCCAGGGGCTCAGCCGGGGAGCTGTTTTTT	CASSDSRGSAGELFF
TRBD2	TRBJ2-7	.	TRBV15	TGTGCCACCAGCAGAGTGATTAGCGGGGTATACGAGCAGTACTTC	CATSRVISGVYEQYF
.	TRBJ2-3	.	TRBV19	TGTGCCAGTAGTATAGTTTGGAGGGGGCCCACAGATACGCAGTATTTT	CASSIVWRGPTDTQYF
.	TRBJ1-2	.	TRBV5-1	TGCGCCAGCAGCCCTGGCTCGGGGTTTGGCGGCTACACCTTC	CASSPGSGFGGYTF
TRBD1	TRBJ2-1	.	TRBV11-2	TGTGCCAGCAGACGGGACAGATTCGGTAACAATGAGCAGTTCTTC	CASRRDRFGNNEQFF
.	TRBJ1-1	once	TRBV5-8	TGTGCCAGCAGCCGTCAGGAGGGGACTGAAGCTTTCTTT	CASSRQEGTEAFF
TRBD1	TRBJ2-3	.	TRBV4-1	TGCGCCAGCAGCAACCGACAGGGGCCACGGTCAGATACGCAGTATTTT	CASSNRQGPRSDTQYF
.	TRBJ2-7	.	TRBV3-1/TRBV3-2	TGTGCCAGCACCGAGGGGGTCGAGCAGTACTTC	CASTEGVEQYF
.	TRBJ2-1	.	TRBV6-5	TGTGCCAGCAGTTACCTCGGTGAGCAGTTCTTC	CASSYLGEQFF
.	TRBJ1-5	.	TRBV12-3/TRBV12-4	TGTGCCAGCTGCAGGGGCAATCAGCCCCAGCATTTT	CASCRGNQPQHF
.	TRBJ2-7	once	TRBV19	TGTGCCAGTAGTCGGGGCTACGAGCAGTACTTC	CASSRGYEQYF
.	TRBJ2-5	.	TRBV5-1	TGCGCCAGCAGCCTGACTGAACCCGTGGCCCAGTACTTC	CASSLTEPVAQYF